These T cell receptor beta chains were read from a single sample in a study of cytotoxic CD8 clonotypes in ibrutinib-treated CLL. The method was immunoSEQ multiplex PCR; TCRdb's version includes in-frame clones alone and lacks a portion of them. Here the sample spans approximately 200,000 clones, 55% to 85% being singletons. Here the sequenced sample was PBMCs, taken after 24 months of ibrutinib treatment. These receptor sequences come from a human donor with chronic lymphocytic leukemia. CDR3s include the opening cysteine and the closing phenylalanine or tryptophan. Fields, in order: D gene, V gene, J gene, clone size, CDR3 DNA, CDR3 protein. D genes are given only for firm matches. Clone size, where shown, is once, few, many, or a class for clones that have expanded.

D: NA; V: TRBV29-1; J: TRBJ2-5; size: NA; DNA: TGCAGCGTTGAAAGGGGGTTGCGGGAGACCCAGTACTTC; CDR3: CSVERGLRETQYF
D: TRBD1; V: TRBV18; J: TRBJ1-3; size: NA; DNA: TGTGCCAGCTCACCAGGACAGGGCTCTGGAAACACCATATATTTT; CDR3: CASSPGQGSGNTIYF
D: TRBD2; V: TRBV28; J: TRBJ2-3; size: NA; DNA: TGTGCCAGCAGTTTTTTGGACTCGGGGCGGTTCGCCGGGACTAGCTCGCAGTATTTT; CDR3: CASSFLDSGRFAGTSSQYF
D: TRBD2; V: TRBV5-1; J: TRBJ2-1; size: NA; DNA: TGCGCCAGCAGCTTGGGGGGACTAGCGGCCTACAATGAGCAGTTCTTC; CDR3: CASSLGGLAAYNEQFF
D: NA; V: TRBV11-2; J: TRBJ2-1; size: few; DNA: TGTGCCAGCAGCTTGGACGACACTGCCTACAATGAGCAGTTCTTC; CDR3: CASSLDDTAYNEQFF
D: TRBD1; V: TRBV5-4; J: TRBJ1-2; size: NA; DNA: TGTGCCAGCAACAGAGGGGGCCGGGGTTATGGCTACACCTTC; CDR3: CASNRGGRGYGYTF
D: TRBD1; V: TRBV18; J: TRBJ1-1; size: few; DNA: TGTGCCAGCTCCTTGACAGGGCTCACTGAAGCTTTCTTT; CDR3: CASSLTGLTEAFF
D: TRBD2; V: TRBV7-7; J: TRBJ2-5; size: NA; DNA: TGTGCCAGCAGCTTGGGGCTAGCGGGAGAAGAGACCCAGTACTTC; CDR3: CASSLGLAGEETQYF
D: NA; V: TRBV10-3; J: TRBJ1-2; size: NA; DNA: TGTGCCATCAGTGAGCCCGGGACCGGATTTTCCTTC; CDR3: CAISEPGTGFSF
D: NA; V: TRBV13; J: TRBJ2-7; size: NA; DNA: TGTGCCAGCAGATTCCGGTCCGCGGCCCGCGAGCAGTACTTC; CDR3: CASRFRSAAREQYF
D: NA; V: TRBV7-2; J: TRBJ1-2; size: once; DNA: TGTGCCAGCAGCTTAGTGGGCAGCCGCACTAACTATGGCTACACCTTC; CDR3: CASSLVGSRTNYGYTF
D: TRBD2; V: TRBV9; J: TRBJ2-1; size: NA; DNA: TGTGCCAGCAGCGCGGGACTAGCGCACTACAATGAGCAGTTCTTC; CDR3: CASSAGLAHYNEQFF
D: NA; V: TRBV7-9; J: TRBJ2-6; size: once; DNA: TGTGCCAGCAGCTTAAGGGTAGTCTCTGGGGCCAACGTCCTGACTTTC; CDR3: CASSLRVVSGANVLTF
D: TRBD1; V: TRBV4-1; J: TRBJ1-1; size: NA; DNA: TGCGCCAGCAGCGAGACAGGGGGGTTGAACACTGAAGCTTTCTTT; CDR3: CASSETGGLNTEAFF
D: NA; V: TRBV6-1; J: TRBJ1-4; size: NA; DNA: TGTGCCAGCAGTGCGCCAGGAGCAAATGAAAAACTGTTTTTT; CDR3: CASSAPGANEKLFF
D: NA; V: TRBV11-2; J: TRBJ2-7; size: NA; DNA: TGTGCCAGCAGCTTAGCTGGTCTCCGTTACTACGAGCAGTACTTC; CDR3: CASSLAGLRYYEQYF
D: NA; V: TRBV7-2; J: TRBJ1-4; size: few; DNA: TGTGCCAGCAGCCCGCGGGGCAGTGAAAAACTGTTTTTT; CDR3: CASSPRGSEKLFF
D: TRBD1; V: TRBV18; J: TRBJ1-2; size: NA; DNA: TGTGCCAGCTCACCGCGCGGAGACAGGGCGCATGGCTACACCTTC; CDR3: CASSPRGDRAHGYTF
D: TRBD1; V: TRBV19; J: TRBJ2-6; size: few; DNA: TGTGCCAGTAGTGCACAGGGGGCTGGGGCCAACGTCCTGACTTTC; CDR3: CASSAQGAGANVLTF
D: NA; V: TRBV30; J: TRBJ2-3; size: NA; DNA: TGTGCCTGGAGTGTCGGACAGAAATCACAGTATTTT; CDR3: CAWSVGQKSQYF
D: NA; V: TRBV10-3; J: TRBJ1-1; size: NA; DNA: TGTGCCATCAGCCGGGACTGGACGGCCGAGGCTTTCTTT; CDR3: CAISRDWTAEAFF
D: TRBD2; V: TRBV5-1; J: TRBJ2-3; size: NA; DNA: TGCGCCAGCAGCACAGGACTAGCGGGAGGGCTTGGAGATACGCAGTATTTT; CDR3: CASSTGLAGGLGDTQYF
D: TRBD2; V: TRBV30; J: TRBJ2-1; size: NA; DNA: TGTGCCTGGAAGGTTCGCGGGAGCCCGAATGAGCAGTTCTTC; CDR3: CAWKVRGSPNEQFF
D: NA; V: TRBV5-1; J: TRBJ2-5; size: NA; DNA: TGCGCCAGCAGCTTGGCGACGACGGTCCAAGAGACCCAGTACTTC; CDR3: CASSLATTVQETQYF
D: NA; V: TRBV19; J: TRBJ1-1; size: NA; DNA: TGTGCCAGTAGGTTTCAGGTAGCCACTGAAGCTTTCTTT; CDR3: CASRFQVATEAFF
D: TRBD2; V: TRBV7-2; J: TRBJ2-5; size: NA; DNA: TGTGCCAGCAGCTTAGGTAGCGGGAGAGCGACCCAGTACTTC; CDR3: CASSLGSGRATQYF
D: TRBD2; V: TRBV18; J: TRBJ2-1; size: NA; DNA: TGTGCCAGCTCACCACTGTTACTAGCGCAAGTCAATGAGCAGTTCTTC; CDR3: CASSPLLLAQVNEQFF
D: NA; V: TRBV7-6; J: TRBJ2-1; size: NA; DNA: TGTGCCAGCAGCCTCGGGACTTCGAATGAGCAGTTCTTC; CDR3: CASSLGTSNEQFF